This T cell receptor (beta chain) appears in the sequencing data of a study of T cell responses to AZD1222 COVID-19 vaccine. Turning to this clone: Its target is not known.

The protocol was immunoSEQ multiplex PCR, while the TCRdb copy is restricted to in-frame clones and leaves out a portion. The table lists around 150,000 clones, 70% to 90% of them singletons. The germline CDR1 and CDR2 sequences are SGHTA and FQGTGA. Trimming took 1 base from V and 0 from J, leaving 9 bases between them. The CDR3 has 16 residues. Study observations and caveats: Recipients of two AZD1222 doses showed rising Spike-specific TCR breadth and depth. Regions 160-218 and 743-854 dominated among vaccine-associated CD4 TCRs spanning spike. At study baseline, merely several AZD1222 recipients were seropositive. White British donors predominated, females outnumbered males, and clonal diversity was possibly underestimated.

The rearrangement joins TRBV7-3 to TRBJ2-2, with D possibly being TRBD1 or TRBD2 (6 bases each). This sequence was found in an adult in good health. The specimen comprised peripheral blood, sampled on day 0 of AZD1222 vaccination. CDR3 DNA sequence: TGTGCCAGCAGCTTAATTCGGGGGCCGAACACCGGGGAGCTGTTTTTT. Residues: CASSLIRGPNTGELFF.